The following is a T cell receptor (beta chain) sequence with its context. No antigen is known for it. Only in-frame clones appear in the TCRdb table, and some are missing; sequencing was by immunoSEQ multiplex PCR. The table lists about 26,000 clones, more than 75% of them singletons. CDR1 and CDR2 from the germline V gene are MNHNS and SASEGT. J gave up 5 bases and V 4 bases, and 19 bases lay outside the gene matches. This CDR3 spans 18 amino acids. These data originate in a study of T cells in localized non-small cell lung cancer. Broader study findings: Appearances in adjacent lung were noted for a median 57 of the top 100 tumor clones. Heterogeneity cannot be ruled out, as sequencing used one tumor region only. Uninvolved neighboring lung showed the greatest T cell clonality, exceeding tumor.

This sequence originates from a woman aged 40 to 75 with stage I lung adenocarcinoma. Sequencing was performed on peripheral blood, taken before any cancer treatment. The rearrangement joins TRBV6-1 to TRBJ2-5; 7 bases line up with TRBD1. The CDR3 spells CASSASLNVGTARETQYF. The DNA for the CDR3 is TGTGCCAGCAGTGCATCTCTTAACGTCGGGACAGCGAGGGAGACCCAGTACTTC.